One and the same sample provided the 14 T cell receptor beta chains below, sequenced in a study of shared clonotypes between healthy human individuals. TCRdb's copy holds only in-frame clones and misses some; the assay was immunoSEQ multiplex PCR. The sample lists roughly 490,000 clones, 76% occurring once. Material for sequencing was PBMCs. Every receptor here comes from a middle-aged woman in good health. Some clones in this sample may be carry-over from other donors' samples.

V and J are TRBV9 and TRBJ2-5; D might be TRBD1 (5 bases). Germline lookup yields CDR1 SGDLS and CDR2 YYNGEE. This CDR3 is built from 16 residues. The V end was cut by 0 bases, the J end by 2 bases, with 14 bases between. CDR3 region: CASSVATWGTQETQYF. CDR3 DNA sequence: TGTGCCAGCAGCGTAGCCACCTGGGGCACACAAGAGACCCAGTACTTC.

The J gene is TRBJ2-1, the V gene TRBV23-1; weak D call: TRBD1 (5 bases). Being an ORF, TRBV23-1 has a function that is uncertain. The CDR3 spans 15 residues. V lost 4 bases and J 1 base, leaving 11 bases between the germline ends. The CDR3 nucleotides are TGCGCCAGCAGTCCCCAGGGCCTATCCTACAATGAGCAGTTCTTC. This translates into CASSPQGLSYNEQFF.

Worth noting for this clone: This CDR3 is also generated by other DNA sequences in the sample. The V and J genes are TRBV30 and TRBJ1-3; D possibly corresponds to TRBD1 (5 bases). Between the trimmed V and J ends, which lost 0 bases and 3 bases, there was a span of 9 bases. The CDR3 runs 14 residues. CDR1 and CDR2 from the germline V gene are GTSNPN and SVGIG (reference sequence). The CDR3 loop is CAWSVGGGGNTIYF. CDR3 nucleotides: TGTGCCTGGAGTGTCGGGGGAGGTGGAAACACCATATATTTT.

The DNA for the CDR3 is TGTGCCAGCAGCCGAGGGGTAGCGGGATACAATGAGCAGTTCTTC. It yields the protein CASSRGVAGYNEQFF. This chain connects TRBV6-5 to TRBJ2-1; 8 bases are a match to TRBD2. V gave up 6 bases and J gave up 4 bases; unmatched junction bases: 8. This CDR3 contains 15 residues. The V gene's germline CDR1 is MNHEY and CDR2 SVGAGI.

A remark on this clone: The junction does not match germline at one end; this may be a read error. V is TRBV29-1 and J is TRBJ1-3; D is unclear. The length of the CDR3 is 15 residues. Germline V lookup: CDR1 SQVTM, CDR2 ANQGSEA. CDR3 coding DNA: TGCAGCGTTGTTGTTATGAAAAACTCTGGAAGCACCATATATTTT. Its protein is CSVVVMKNSGSTIYF.

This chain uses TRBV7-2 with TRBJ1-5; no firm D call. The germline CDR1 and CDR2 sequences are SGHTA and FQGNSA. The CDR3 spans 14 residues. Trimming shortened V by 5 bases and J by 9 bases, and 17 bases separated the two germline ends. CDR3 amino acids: CASSPRAPDLPQHF. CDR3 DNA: TGTGCCAGCAGCCCTCGGGCCCCAGATTTGCCCCAGCATTTT.

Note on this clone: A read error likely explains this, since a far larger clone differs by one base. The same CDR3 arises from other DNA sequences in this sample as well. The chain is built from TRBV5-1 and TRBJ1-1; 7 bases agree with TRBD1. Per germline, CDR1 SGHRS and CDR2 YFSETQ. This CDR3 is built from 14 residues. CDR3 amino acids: CASSRLTGNTEAFF. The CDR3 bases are TGCGCCAGCAGCAGGCTGACAGGGAACACTGAAGCGTTCTTT.

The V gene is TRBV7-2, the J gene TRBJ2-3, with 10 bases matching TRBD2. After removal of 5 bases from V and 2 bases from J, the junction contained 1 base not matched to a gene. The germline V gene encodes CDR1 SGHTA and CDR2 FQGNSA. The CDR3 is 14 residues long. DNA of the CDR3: TGTGCCAGCAGCACTAGCGGGACCACAGATACGCAGTATTTT. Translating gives CASSTSGTTDTQYF.

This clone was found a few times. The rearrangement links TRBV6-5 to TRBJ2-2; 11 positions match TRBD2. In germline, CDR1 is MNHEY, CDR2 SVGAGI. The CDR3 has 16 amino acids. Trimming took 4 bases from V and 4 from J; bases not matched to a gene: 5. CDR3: CASSLVAGGGTGELFF. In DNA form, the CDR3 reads TGTGCCAGCAGTTTGGTAGCGGGAGGGGGCACCGGGGAGCTGTTTTTT.

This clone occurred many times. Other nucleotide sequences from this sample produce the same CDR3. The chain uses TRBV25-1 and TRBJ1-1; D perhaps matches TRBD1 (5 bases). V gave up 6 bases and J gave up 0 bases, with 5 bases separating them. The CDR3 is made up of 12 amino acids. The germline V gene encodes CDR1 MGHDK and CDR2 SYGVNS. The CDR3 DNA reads TGTGCCAGCAGGGGACTGAACACTGAAGCTTTCTTT. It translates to CASRGLNTEAFF.

CDR3 residues: CASSETGGDQPQHF. CDR3 in DNA: TGTGCCAGCAGTGAAACAGGGGGTGATCAGCCCCAGCATTTT. The chain recombines TRBV6-4 with TRBJ1-5; 8 nucleotides align to TRBD1. Trimming took 3 bases from V and 5 from J; bases not matched to a gene: 3. Per germline, CDR1 MRHNA and CDR2 SNTAGT. This CDR3 region has 14 residues.

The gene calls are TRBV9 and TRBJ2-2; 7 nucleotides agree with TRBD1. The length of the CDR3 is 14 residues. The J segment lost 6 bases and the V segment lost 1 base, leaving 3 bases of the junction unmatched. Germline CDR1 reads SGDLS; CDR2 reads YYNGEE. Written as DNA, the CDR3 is TGTGCCAGCAGCGTACTAGGGGGCTCCGGGGAGCTGTTTTTT. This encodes CASSVLGGSGELFF. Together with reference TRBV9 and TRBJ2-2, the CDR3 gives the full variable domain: DSGVTQTPKHLITATGQRVTLRCSPRSGDLSVYWYQQSLDQGLQFLIQYYNGEERAKGNILERFSAQQFPDLHSELNLSSLELGDSALYFCASSVLGGSGELFFGEGSRLTVL.

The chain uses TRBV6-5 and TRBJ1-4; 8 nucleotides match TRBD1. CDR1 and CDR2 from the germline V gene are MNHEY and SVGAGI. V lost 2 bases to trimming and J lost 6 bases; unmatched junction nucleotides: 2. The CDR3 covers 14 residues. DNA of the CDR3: TGTGCCAGCAGTTACGTGACAGGGGATGAAAAACTGTTTTTT. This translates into CASSYVTGDEKLFF.

Here the CDR3 reads CASSAAAGEPPRKQYF. The CDR3 DNA follows: TGTGCCAGCAGCGCAGCAGCGGGAGAGCCCCCAAGGAAGCAGTACTTC. The chain combines TRBV9 with TRBJ2-7; 8 bases line up with TRBD2. J lost 8 bases, V lost 3 bases, and 16 bases had no gene match. Looked up from germline, CDR1 is SGDLS and CDR2 is YYNGEE. This CDR3 is built from 16 residues.